The 2 T cell receptor beta chains reported below all come from one sample, sequenced in a study of blood T cell repertoires in COVID-19. The protocol was immunoSEQ multiplex PCR, while the TCRdb copy is restricted to in-frame clones and leaves out a portion. Seen here are under 350,000 clones, around 90% observed once, and the top ten hold about 7%. The sample taken for sequencing was peripheral blood. The receptors derive from a woman in her twenties or thirties with COVID-19, enrolled during active disease.

This chain uses TRBV28 with TRBJ2-3, with TRBD2 as a possible D gene (6 bases). Germline V lookup: CDR1 MDHEN, CDR2 SYDVKM. This CDR3 spans 17 amino acids. The V and J ends lost 5 bases and 0 bases respectively, with 18 bases between them. The CDR3 protein is CASSPLQTSASTDTQYF. The CDR3 DNA follows: TGTGCCAGCAGTCCGCTACAGACTAGTGCTAGCACAGATACGCAGTATTTT. Filled out from reference TRBV28 and TRBJ2-3, the complete variable domain reads DVKVTQSSRYLVKRTGEKVFLECVQDMDHENMFWYRQDPGLGLRLIYFSYDVKMKEKGDIPEGYSVSREKKERFSLILESASTNQTSMYLCASSPLQTSASTDTQYFGPGTRLTVL.

The chain has TRBV7-2 and TRBJ2-3; D is unresolved. Germline CDR1 reads SGHTA; CDR2 reads FQGNSA. V dropped 4 bases and J dropped 1 base, with 6 bases sitting between them. CDR3 length: 13 residues. CDR3 loop: CASSYRGTDTQYF. CDR3 DNA sequence: TGTGCCAGCAGCTATCGGGGCACAGATACGCAGTATTTT.